One and the same sample provided the 8 T cell receptor beta chains below, sequenced in a study of blood T cell repertoires in COVID-19. Data came from immunoSEQ multiplex PCR; TCRdb stores just in-frame clones and leaves some out. The sample contains about 80,000 clones, 91% of which appear only once. Sequenced material: peripheral blood. Every receptor here comes from a woman between 50 and 59 years old in a cohort sampled during active COVID-19.

CDR3 coding DNA: TGTGCCAGCAGGCCGGGACAGGCGATCACCGGGGAGCTGTTTTTT. Encoded protein: CASRPGQAITGELFF. The J gene is TRBJ2-2, the V gene TRBV6-5; 8 bases map to TRBD1. Germline loops: CDR1 MNHEY, CDR2 SVGAGI. The trim removed 6 bases at V and 4 bases at J, leaving 7 bases unmatched. This CDR3 comprises 15 residues.

The rearrangement joins TRBV24-1 to TRBJ2-3, with a weak D call TRBD1 (6 bases). The CDR3 runs 16 residues. Looked up from germline, CDR1 is KGHDR and CDR2 is SFDVKD. V was pared by 6 bases and J by 8 bases, with 23 bases between. The CDR3 sequence is CATSPRGGGPLGTQYF. CDR3 bases: TGTGCCACCAGTCCCCGAGGTGGGGGCCCTTTGGGTACGCAGTATTTT.

CDR3 protein: CATVGLPDSYEQYF. The CDR3 DNA reads as TGTGCCACCGTGGGGCTACCAGACTCCTACGAGCAGTACTTC. The gene calls are TRBV15 and TRBJ2-7; a possible D gene is TRBD1 (5 bases). From germline, CDR1 is LNHNV and CDR2 YYDKDF (reference sequence). Trimming stripped 8 bases from V and 0 bases from J, with 14 bases between. The length of the CDR3 is 14 residues.

The V gene is TRBV7-2, the J gene TRBJ1-2; tentatively, D is TRBD1 (6 bases). The CDR3 consists of 14 residues. Deletions cut 1 base from V and 6 bases from J, with 12 bases between. Germline V gene sequence: CDR1 SGHTA, CDR2 FQGNSA. CDR3 nucleotide sequence: TGTGCCAGCAGCTTAGACTTTCAGGGGAATGGCTACACCTTC. Translating gives CASSLDFQGNGYTF.

This clone has a handful of counts. This chain connects TRBV3-1 (or the pseudogene TRBV3-2) to TRBJ1-1; D is ambiguous. The CDR3 spans 13 residues. The germline CDR1 and CDR2 sequences are LGHDT and YNNKEL (reference sequence). Between the trimmed V and J ends, which lost 4 bases and 3 bases, there was a span of 9 bases. CDR3 amino acids: CASSRREDTEAFF. CDR3 nucleotide sequence: TGTGCCAGCAGCCGGAGGGAGGACACTGAAGCTTTCTTT.

The chain employs TRBV6-5 and TRBJ2-2; 7 nucleotides agree with TRBD2. Germline CDR1 and CDR2: MNHEY and SVGAGI. The CDR3 covers 15 residues. The V and J ends lost 4 bases and 6 bases, in that order; junction bases with no gene match: 8. The chain's CDR3 is CASSSRTSPPGELFF. DNA for the CDR3: TGTGCCAGCAGTTCCCGGACTAGTCCCCCCGGGGAGCTGTTTTTT.

This sequence joins TRBV6-6 and TRBJ1-5, with D maybe TRBD1 (6 bases). V lost 5 bases and J lost 5, with 22 bases in between. CDR1 MNHNY and CDR2 SVGAGI come from the germline V gene (reference sequence). This CDR3 has 17 amino acids. Here the CDR3 reads CASSPHPVGGGDQPQHF. CDR3 DNA: TGTGCCAGCAGTCCCCACCCTGTAGGGGGTGGTGATCAGCCCCAGCATTTT.

CDR3 in amino acids: CAISESGGNGNTIYF. Here the CDR3 DNA reads TGTGCCATCAGTGAGTCAGGGGGAAATGGAAACACCATATATTTT. This chain links TRBV10-3 with TRBJ1-3; the D gene is possibly TRBD1 (6 bases). Germline CDR1 is ENHRY and CDR2 is SYGVKD. The V end lost 0 bases, the J end lost 3 bases, and 9 bases lay between the germline ends. The CDR3 has 15 residues.